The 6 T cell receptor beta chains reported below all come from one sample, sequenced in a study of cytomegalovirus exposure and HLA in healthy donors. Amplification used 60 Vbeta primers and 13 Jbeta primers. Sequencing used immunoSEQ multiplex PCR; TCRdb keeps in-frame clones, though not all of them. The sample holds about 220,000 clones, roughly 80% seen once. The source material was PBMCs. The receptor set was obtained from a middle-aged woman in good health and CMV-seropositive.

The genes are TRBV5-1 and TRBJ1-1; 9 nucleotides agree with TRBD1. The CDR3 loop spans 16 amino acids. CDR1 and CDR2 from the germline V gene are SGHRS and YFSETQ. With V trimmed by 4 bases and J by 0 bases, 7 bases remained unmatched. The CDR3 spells CASSRGQGLMNTEAFF. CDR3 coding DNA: TGCGCCAGCAGCCGGGGACAGGGCCTCATGAACACTGAAGCTTTCTTT.

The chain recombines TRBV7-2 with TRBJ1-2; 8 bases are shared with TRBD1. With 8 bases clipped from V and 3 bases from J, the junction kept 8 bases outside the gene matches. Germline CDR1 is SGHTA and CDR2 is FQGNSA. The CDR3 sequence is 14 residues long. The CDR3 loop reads CASGRDRTYYGYTF. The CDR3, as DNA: TGTGCCAGCGGGAGGGACAGGACTTACTATGGCTACACCTTC.

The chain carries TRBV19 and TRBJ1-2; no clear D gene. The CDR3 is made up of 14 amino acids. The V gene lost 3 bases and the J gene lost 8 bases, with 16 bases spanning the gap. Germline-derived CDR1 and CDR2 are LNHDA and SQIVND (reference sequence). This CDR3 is CASSIGTGAGGYTF. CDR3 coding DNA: TGTGCCAGTAGTATCGGTACCGGAGCGGGGGGCTACACCTTC.

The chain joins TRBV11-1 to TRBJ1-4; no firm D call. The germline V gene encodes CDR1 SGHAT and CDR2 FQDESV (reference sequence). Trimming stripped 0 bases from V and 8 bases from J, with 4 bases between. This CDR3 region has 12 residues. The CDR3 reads CASSLAEEKLFF. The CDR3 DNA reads TGTGCCAGCAGCTTAGCGGAGGAAAAACTGTTTTTT.

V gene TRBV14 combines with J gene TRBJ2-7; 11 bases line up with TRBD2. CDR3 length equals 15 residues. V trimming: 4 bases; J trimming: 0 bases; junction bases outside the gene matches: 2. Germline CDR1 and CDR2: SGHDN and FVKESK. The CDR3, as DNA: TGTGCCAGCAGCCCGGGACTAGCGGTCTCCTACGAGCAGTACTTC. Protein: CASSPGLAVSYEQYF.

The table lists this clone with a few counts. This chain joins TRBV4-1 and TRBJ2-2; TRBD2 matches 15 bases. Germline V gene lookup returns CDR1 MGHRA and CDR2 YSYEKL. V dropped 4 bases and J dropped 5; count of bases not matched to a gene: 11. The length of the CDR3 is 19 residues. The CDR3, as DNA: TGCGCCAGCAGCCCCCGGACTAGCGGGGGGGCCGGTGGAACCGGGGAGCTGTTTTTT. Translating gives CASSPRTSGGAGGTGELFF.